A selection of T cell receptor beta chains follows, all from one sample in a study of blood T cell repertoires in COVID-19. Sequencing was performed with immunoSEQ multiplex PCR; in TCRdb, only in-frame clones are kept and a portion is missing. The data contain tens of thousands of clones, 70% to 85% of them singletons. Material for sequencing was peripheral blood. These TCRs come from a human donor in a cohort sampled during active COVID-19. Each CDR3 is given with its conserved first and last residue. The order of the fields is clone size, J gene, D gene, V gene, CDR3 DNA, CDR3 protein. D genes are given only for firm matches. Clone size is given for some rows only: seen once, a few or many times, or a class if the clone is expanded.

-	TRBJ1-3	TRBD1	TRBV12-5	TGTGCTAGTGGTTTGGGACAGGGGGCTGGAAACACCATATATTTT	CASGLGQGAGNTIYF
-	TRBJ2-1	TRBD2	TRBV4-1	TGCGCCAGCAGCCAAGTCCTAGCGGGTGTTAGCTCCTACAATGAGCAGTTCTTC	CASSQVLAGVSSYNEQFF
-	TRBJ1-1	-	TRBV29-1	TGCAGCGTTGGGCTTGGGGGCAGCACTGAAGCTTTCTTT	CSVGLGGSTEAFF
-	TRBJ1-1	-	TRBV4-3	TGCGCCAGCAGCCAAACTACAGGCGACATGGTGGCTTTCTTT	CASSQTTGDMVAFF
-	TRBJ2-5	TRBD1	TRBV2	TGTGCCAGCAGTGAAACAGGGGTGAAGACCCAGTACTTC	CASSETGVKTQYF
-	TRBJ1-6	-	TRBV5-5	TGTGCCAGCAGCCCCGCAGGGAGGGAGAATTCACCCCTCCACTTT	CASSPAGRENSPLHF
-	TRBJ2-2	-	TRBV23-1	TGCGCCAGCAGTCAACCAGAACAGCACACCGGGGAGCTGTTTTTT	CASSQPEQHTGELFF
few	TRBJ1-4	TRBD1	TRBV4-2	TGTGCCAGCAGCCAAGAGGGACAGGGAGGAAGGGGTGAAAAACTGTTTTTT	CASSQEGQGGRGEKLFF
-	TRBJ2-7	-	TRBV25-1	TGTGCCAGCAGTGAATCGTGGGCAGCCCGAACCCACGAGCAGTACTTC	CASSESWAARTHEQYF
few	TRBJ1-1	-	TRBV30	TGTGCCTGGAGTGTATGGCCAGGGATGAACACTGAAGCTTTCTTT	CAWSVWPGMNTEAFF
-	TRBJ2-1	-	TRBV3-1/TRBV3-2	TGTGCCAGCAGCCAGGTGAGGACTCCTTTATCCCATGAGCAGTTCTTC	CASSQVRTPLSHEQFF
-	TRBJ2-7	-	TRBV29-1	TGCAGCGTTGAGCTAAATACGGGTGGCGAGCAGTACTTC	CSVELNTGGEQYF
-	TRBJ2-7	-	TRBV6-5	TGTGCCAGTGAGGGCCCAGGAGGAATCTACGAGCAGTACTTC	CASEGPGGIYEQYF
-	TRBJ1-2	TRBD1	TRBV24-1	TGTGCCACCAGTGGGGACAGGGCTGGCTACACCTTC	CATSGDRAGYTF
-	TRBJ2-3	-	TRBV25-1	TGTGCCAGCACTACCTCAGATACGCAGTATTTT	CASTTSDTQYF
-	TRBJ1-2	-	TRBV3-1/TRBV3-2	TGTGCCAGCAGCCACGTCCGGGGAGGCTATGGCTACACCTTC	CASSHVRGGYGYTF
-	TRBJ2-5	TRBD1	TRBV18	TGTGCCAGCTCCAGCACAGTACAGGGGGCTGAGACCCAGTACTTC	CASSSTVQGAETQYF
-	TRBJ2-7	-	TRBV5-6	TGTGCCAGCAGCTTCCTAAATTACGAGCAGTACTTC	CASSFLNYEQYF
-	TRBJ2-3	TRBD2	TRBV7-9	TGTGCCAGCACCAAAGCGGGAGGGCAAGCAGATACGCAGTATTTT	CASTKAGGQADTQYF
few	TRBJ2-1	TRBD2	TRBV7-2	TGTGCCAGCAGCTCCCGCGGACTAGCGGGGACCTCCTACAATGAGCAGTTCTTC	CASSSRGLAGTSYNEQFF
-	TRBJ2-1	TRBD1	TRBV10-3	TGTGCCATCAGTGAGCCCGACAGGGCCAATGAGCAGTTCTTC	CAISEPDRANEQFF
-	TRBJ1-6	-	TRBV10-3	TGTGCCATCAGTGACCCCGGACAGAATCCCTATAATTCACCCCTCCACTTT	CAISDPGQNPYNSPLHF